The 5 T cell receptor beta chains in this list originate from one sample, sequenced in a study of breast tumors, draining lymph nodes, adjacent tissues. TCRdb itself ran the multiplex PCR reads through MiXCR, one entry per CDR3 protein. The profile shows 150,000 to 250,000 distinct CDR3 sequences, roughly 31% of them singletons. Axillary draining lymph nodes of breast cancer patients supplied the node samples. Material: axillary lymph node tissue. The source is a female donor with breast cancer. Some clones in this sample may be carry-over from other donors' samples.

On this clonotype: No DNA is shown, since the ends of the CDR3 on it are uncertain; the CDR3 is the one TCRdb lists. V usage is TRBV2 and J usage is TRBJ2-6. Including both end residues, the CDR3 is 18 amino acids long. The germline V gene has CDR1 SNHLY and CDR2 FYNNEI. The CDR3 is CASRKGYEQYFGANVLTF.

This clonotype was seen repeatedly, ten times or more. The chain joins TRBV10-3 to TRBJ2-1; D unclear. CDR3 length: 13 residues. V lost 6 bases and J lost 9, with 15 bases in between. Germline V lookup: CDR1 ENHRY, CDR2 SYGVKD. CDR3 sequence: CAISLAPESEQFF. The CDR3 DNA reads as TGTGCCATCAGCCTTGCCCCAGAAAGTGAGCAGTTCTTC.

This clonotype occurred many times. V is TRBV2 and J is TRBJ2-1; 8 nucleotides match TRBD2. After removal of 3 bases from V and 2 bases from J, the junction contained 3 bases not matched to a gene. The germline V gene has CDR1 SNHLY and CDR2 FYNNEI. This CDR3 has 15 amino acids. CDR3 loop: CASSEAGRAYNEQFF. For the CDR3, the DNA is TGTGCCAGCAGTGAGGCCGGGAGGGCCTACAATGAGCAGTTCTTC.

This clonotype was observed a few times. At one boundary the junction diverges from the germline segment, which might be a read error. V usage is TRBV6-6 and J usage is TRBJ1-4; D not resolved. Germline V CDR1 and CDR2: MNHNY, SVGAGI (reference sequence). This CDR3 has 16 residues. This CDR3 is CASSHSFTATNEKLFF. CDR3 in DNA: TGTGCCAGCAGTCACTCGTTCACGGCAACTAATGAAAAACTGTTTTTT.

The rearrangement uses TRBV29-1 and TRBJ2-1; no reliable D call. Germline V gene lookup returns CDR1 SQVTM and CDR2 ANQGSEA. CDR3 size: 13 residues. Trimming removed 4 bases from V and 10 bases from J, with 17 bases in between. The CDR3 region is CSVVYYLGKEQFF. CDR3 nucleotide sequence: TGCAGCGTTGTTTACTACTTAGGGAAGGAGCAGTTCTTC.